The clone carrying this T cell receptor (beta chain) occurred many times. Antigen: not known. The TCR beta CDR3 regions underwent amplification using RNA transcripts as the source. HTBI primers were employed in a first-round RT-PCR of the TCR CDR3. TCRdb itself ran the multiplex PCR reads through MiXCR, one entry per CDR3 protein. This table has a few hundred thousand distinct CDR3 sequences, about 16% appearing once. These data come from a study of T cells in Graves' hyperthyroidism and ophthalmopathy. Study-level findings and limits: Most thyroid clonotypes that were expanded above 0.001 also turned up in blood.

Each diagnosis drew on symptoms, thyroxine, TRAb, thyroid ultrasound and orbital computed tomography findings. The source of the PBMCs was 8.5 to 10 ml of fresh peripheral blood. The CDR3 length is 14 residues. Trimming pared 5 bases from V and 3 bases from J, leaving 11 bases between. The sequenced sample consisted of blood. This TCR derives from a woman aged 25 to 45 with Graves' hyperthyroidism. The chain employs TRBV12-3 or TRBV12-4 and TRBJ2-1; D may be TRBD1 (6 bases). The CDR3 region has the DNA TGTGCCAGCAGTCACCGGACAGACTACAATGAGCAGTTCTTC. This encodes CASSHRTDYNEQFF.